Listed below are T cell receptor beta chains from one sample, sequenced in a study of CD8+ T cells in alopecia areata. This table comes from immunoSEQ multiplex PCR, and its TCRdb copy is limited to in-frame clones, with some not included. Of around 190,000 clones in the sample, about three fifths were seen once. The sample here was CD4+ T cells sorted from blood, taken around week 47, from a patient treated with tofacitinib. These receptors came from a human donor with alopecia areata. CDR3s include the opening cysteine and the closing phenylalanine or tryptophan. D genes are given only for firm matches. Not all rows give a size; the values are once, few, many and, for expanded clones, a class.

j_call clone_size d_call v_call cdr3_nt cdr3_aa
TRBJ1-4 NA TRBD1 TRBV19 TGTGCCACGTCACAGGGGGCAAGGGAAAAACTGTTTTTT CATSQGAREKLFF
TRBJ2-1 NA NA TRBV10-3 TGTGCCATCAGTGACACTGACAGGCCCGGCGGTGAGCAGTTCTTC CAISDTDRPGGEQFF
TRBJ1-5 NA NA TRBV6-1 TGTGCCAGCAGGGACACCTATAGCAATCAGCCCCAGCATTTT CASRDTYSNQPQHF
TRBJ1-1 NA NA TRBV2 TGTGCCAGCCGGTCGACTTGGAACACTGAAGCTTTCTTT CASRSTWNTEAFF
TRBJ2-1 NA NA TRBV29-1 TGCAGCGTTGACATGTACAATGAGCAGTTCTTC CSVDMYNEQFF
TRBJ2-1 NA TRBD1 TRBV29-1 TGCAGCGTTGTTAGGGGGCAACAGGGTTATGAGCAGTTCTTC CSVVRGQQGYEQFF
TRBJ2-7 few NA TRBV27 TGTGCCAGCAGTCCCATTATCGGCCTCGAGCAGTACTTC CASSPIIGLEQYF
TRBJ1-1 once NA TRBV30 TGTGCCTGGGACATAGGAGGGGAGACTGAAGCTTTCTTT CAWDIGGETEAFF
TRBJ2-3 few TRBD2 TRBV6-5 TGTGCCAGCAGTTACCTAGCGGGGGGCACAGATACGCAGTATTTT CASSYLAGGTDTQYF
TRBJ1-6 once TRBD1 TRBV5-1 TGCGCCAGCAGCGTACAGGGGACTCAGGGTTCACCCCTCCACTTT CASSVQGTQGSPLHF
TRBJ2-4 NA NA TRBV11-3 TGTGCCAGCAGCCCGGAAGTAGGCAAAAACATTCAGTACTTC CASSPEVGKNIQYF
TRBJ2-3 NA NA TRBV30 TGTGCCTGGAGTGTCCTCGGACAGACTTACCCTAGCACAGATACGCAGTATTTT CAWSVLGQTYPSTDTQYF
TRBJ1-1 few NA TRBV29-1 TGCAGCGTTGGACTGGGTTTGAACACTGAAGCTTTCTTT CSVGLGLNTEAFF
TRBJ1-5 NA NA TRBV30 TGTGCCTGGAGTATAGCACAACGCAATCAGCCCCAGCATTTT CAWSIAQRNQPQHF
TRBJ2-7 NA NA TRBV15 TGTGCCACCAGCAGAGATAGGGGAAGGTCCTACGAGCAGTACTTC CATSRDRGRSYEQYF
TRBJ1-1 NA TRBD1 TRBV29-1 TGCAGCTCCCAGGGGGACTCGGACACTGAAGCTTTCTTT CSSQGDSDTEAFF
TRBJ2-3 once TRBD2 TRBV29-1 TGCAGCGTTGGGCGGACTAGCGGCACAGATACGCAGTATTTT CSVGRTSGTDTQYF
TRBJ2-6 NA NA TRBV5-1 TGCGCCAGCAGCTTGGTACTCTCTGGGGCCAACGTCCTGACTTTC CASSLVLSGANVLTF
TRBJ1-2 few TRBD1 TRBV7-9 TGTGCCAGCAGCTTCAACAGGGGCGGCTACACCTTC CASSFNRGGYTF
TRBJ2-1 NA TRBD1 TRBV5-5 TGTGCCAGCAGCTTCGGACAGGAACTTACAATGAAGCAGTTCTTC CASSFGQELTMKQFF
TRBJ1-1 few NA TRBV7-6 TGTGCCAGCAGCTTAGACGCTTACACTGAAGCTTTCTTT CASSLDAYTEAFF
TRBJ2-5 once NA TRBV29-1 TGCAGCGTTGTTGCTACGTACCAAGAGACCCAGTACTTC CSVVATYQETQYF
TRBJ2-4 NA NA TRBV11-2 TGTGCCAGCAGCTTAGTGGTGGGACTTGTAGCCAAAAACATTCAGTACTTC CASSLVVGLVAKNIQYF
TRBJ2-7 NA NA TRBV25-1 TGTGCCAGCAGTGAGTCGGTTTTAGGTTCCTACGAGCAGTACTTC CASSESVLGSYEQYF
TRBJ1-2 NA NA TRBV7-8 TGTGCCAGCACAGCTTCGGGTTTAGGGGTTGGCTACACCTTC CASTASGLGVGYTF
TRBJ1-5 NA NA TRBV19 TGTGCCAGTAGTATAACCTCAGGGTCAAATCAGCCCCAGCATTTT CASSITSGSNQPQHF
TRBJ2-7 NA TRBD1 TRBV5-4 TGTGCCAGCAGCTACGACAGGGACGAGCAGTACTTC CASSYDRDEQYF
TRBJ2-7 NA TRBD1 TRBV29-1 TGCAGCGCAACCATGGGACAGGGCAACGAGCAGTACTTC CSATMGQGNEQYF
TRBJ2-5 few NA TRBV7-2 TGTGCCAGCAGCTTGCAAGAGACCCAGTACTTC CASSLQETQYF
TRBJ2-5 NA TRBD1 TRBV7-2 TGTGCCAGCAGCACGACAGGGGACGTGAGAGAGACCCAGTACTTC CASSTTGDVRETQYF
TRBJ2-5 once TRBD1 TRBV18 TGTGCCAGCTCACGTCGCCGGGACAGCCAAGAGACCCAGTACTTC CASSRRRDSQETQYF
TRBJ1-1 medium-sized TRBD1 TRBV19 TGTGCCAGTAGTCAGACCCAGGGGGGAGCTTTCTTT CASSQTQGGAFF
TRBJ2-1 NA NA TRBV6-6 TGTGCCAGCAGTTACTCAGCCTTGGGGAATGAGCAGTTCTTC CASSYSALGNEQFF
TRBJ1-2 NA NA TRBV7-2 TGTGCCAGCGTAGTCCGGCAGGGAGTTAGTGGCTACACCTTC CASVVRQGVSGYTF
TRBJ2-1 NA TRBD2 TRBV5-6 TGTGCCAGCAGCTTGGTCGTTACAGCGGGACTGTTCTTC CASSLVVTAGLFF